This T cell receptor beta chain derives from a study of blood T cell repertoires in COVID-19. This clone appeared a few times. Cohort placement rested on clinical history that participants reported themselves. Only in-frame clones appear in the TCRdb table, and some are missing; sequencing was by immunoSEQ multiplex PCR. The sample includes over 200,000 clones, 86% seen only once; the top ten take 15% to 18%. V lost 2 bases to trimming and J lost 3 bases; unmatched junction nucleotides: 0. The CDR3 totals 14 residues. Germline V gene lookup returns CDR1 KGHDR and CDR2 SFDVKD. V is TRBV24-1 and J is TRBJ2-7; 10 bases are a match to TRBD2. This receptor was obtained from a man between 18 and 35 years old who had recovered from COVID-19. Material for sequencing was PBMCs or T cells enriched from blood (not recorded which). CDR3 amino acids: CATSDSSGGYEQYF. The CDR3 bases are TGTGCCACCAGTGATTCTAGCGGGGGCTACGAGCAGTACTTC.